Following are 5 T cell receptor beta chains from one sample sequenced in a study of blood T cell repertoires in COVID-19. Sequencing used immunoSEQ multiplex PCR; TCRdb keeps in-frame clones, though not all of them. The profile shows about 240,000 clones, around 86% of them singletons. Material for sequencing was peripheral blood. The source is a man aged 25-45 years who had recovered from COVID-19.

The rearrangement joins TRBV5-1 to TRBJ2-2; D perhaps matches TRBD2 (5 bases). V was trimmed by 4 bases and J by 3 bases, leaving 7 bases between them. Germline V gives CDR1 SGHRS, CDR2 YFSETQ. The length of the CDR3 is 13 residues. CDR3 amino acids: CASSHGDTGELFF. Written as DNA, the CDR3 is TGCGCCAGCAGCCACGGGGACACCGGGGAGCTGTTTTTT.

Note on this clone: Other DNA sequences from this sample encode an identical CDR3 as well. The chain uses TRBV2 and TRBJ2-7, with D maybe TRBD2 (6 bases). The germline V gene has CDR1 SNHLY and CDR2 FYNNEI. V was pared by 6 bases and J by 3 bases, with 15 bases between. CDR3 length: 14 amino acids. The CDR3 reads CASSPTRGGYEQYF. The DNA of the CDR3 is TGTGCCAGCAGCCCGACTCGGGGAGGCTACGAGCAGTACTTC.

The V call is TRBV7-9, the J call TRBJ2-2, with D perhaps matching TRBD2 (6 bases). Germline-derived CDR1 and CDR2 are SEHNR and FQNEAQ (reference sequence). Trimming left V 5 bases short and J 5 bases short, with 12 bases between. CDR3 length: 14 amino acids. The CDR3 DNA follows: TGTGCCAGCAGCCCCTCGGGGGAGACCGGGGAGCTGTTTTTT. It codes for CASSPSGETGELFF. Using reference TRBV7-9 and TRBJ2-2 for the parts outside the CDR3, the full variable domain is DTGVSQNPRHKITKRGQNVTFRCDPISEHNRLYWYRQTLGQGPEFLTYFQNEAQLEKSRLLSDRFSAERPKGSFSTLEIQRTEQGDSAMYLCASSPSGETGELFFGEGSRLTVL.

The gene calls are TRBV5-1 and TRBJ2-2; 16 bases fit TRBD2. J lost 6 bases, V lost 3 bases, and 11 bases had no gene match. This CDR3 comprises 19 residues. CDR1 is SGHRS, CDR2 YFSETQ, per germline. The CDR3 here is CASSSRPGLAGGRAGELFF. The CDR3 DNA reads TGCGCCAGCAGCTCCCGTCCGGGACTAGCGGGGGGGCGAGCCGGGGAGCTGTTTTTT.

The chain employs TRBV10-3 and TRBJ1-2, with 8 bases lining up with TRBD1. J lost 8 bases, V lost 5 bases, and 10 bases had no gene match. This CDR3 contains 14 residues. Germline V CDR1 and CDR2: ENHRY, SYGVKD. The CDR3 DNA sequence: TGTGCCATCAGTTTTATGGGACAGGCGCCAGGCTACACCTTC. This gives the protein CAISFMGQAPGYTF.